This T cell receptor beta chain was documented in a study of cytomegalovirus exposure and HLA in healthy donors. The wider study: About 85 million unique TCRs from HLA-typed donors were held in an early release of data.

This CDR3 spans 13 amino acids. The germline CDR1 and CDR2 sequences are SQVTM and ANQGSEA. Those who donated were healthy bone marrow donors. The PCR had 60 Vbeta and 13 Jbeta primers. Per the original methods: An analysis that came later counted around 80 million unique TCR beta chains, 10 million to 12 million shared. Sequencing was performed with immunoSEQ multiplex PCR; in TCRdb, only in-frame clones are kept and a portion is missing. That table gives V, J and clone size, and the DNA gave D and trimming. The table lists 130,000 or so clones, about four fifths of them singletons, with more than 7.5% in the top ten.

The clonotype originates from a woman in her forties or fifties in good health and CMV-seropositive. Sequenced: PBMCs. The rearrangement uses TRBV29-1 and TRBJ2-5; the match to TRBD2 covers 7 bases. The J call may be mistaken, given a closer DNA end match to TRBJ2-7. In DNA, the CDR3 is TGCAGCGTTGTAACCGGGACTACCTACGAGCAGTACTTC. This encodes CSVVTGTTYEQYF.